This entry features one T cell receptor beta chain sequence. This sample is drawn from a study of blood T cell repertoires in COVID-19. In the study overall: Whether acute or convalescent, the COVID-19 samples came from the United States, Italy and Spain. Nucleic acid was either cDNA or gDNA, and it came from T cells, B-cell-depleted T cells, or PBMCs.

In the authors' workflow: Reference gene primer amplification in the assay estimated nucleated cell counts. The data were produced by immunoSEQ multiplex PCR, yet TCRdb's version contains in-frame clones alone and is incomplete. V, J and clone size are those of that table, while D and trimming were read from the DNA. Among tens of thousands of clones, roughly 77% were seen once, and the ten largest hold about 24%. Germline CDR1 SGHTA, CDR2 FQGNSA. This CDR3 has 15 amino acids. With 2 bases removed from V and 7 bases from J, the gap between germline ends came to 15 bases. The sequenced sample consisted of peripheral blood. The chain recombines TRBV7-2 with TRBJ1-5, with a possible D match to TRBD1 (5 bases). This receptor was taken from a human donor in a cohort sampled during active COVID-19. CDR3 region: CASSLQAGGGQPQHF. CDR3 sequence (DNA): TGTGCCAGCAGCTTACAAGCTGGCGGGGGGCAGCCCCAGCATTTT.